This entry lists 12 T cell receptor beta chains sequenced from one sample in a study of blood T cells in healthy people across ages. Sample-barcoded 5' priming and a J-beta primer mix drove a second PCR of about 6 to 12 cycles. TCRdb fed the 5' RACE reads into MiXCR, producing one record per CDR3 protein. In the table there are around 800,000 distinct CDR3 sequences, under 80% of which are singletons. Sequencing was carried out using blood. The receptors were gathered from a man under 40 in good health.

The chain recombines TRBV24-1 with TRBJ2-7; 7 bases are shared with TRBD1. The V and J ends lost 7 bases and 4 bases, in that order; junction bases with no gene match: 6. The CDR3 is 13 residues long. The V gene's germline CDR1 is KGHDR and CDR2 SFDVKD. The CDR3 loop is CATRGRDSYEQYF. CDR3 nucleotides: TGTGCCACCAGGGGAAGGGACAGTTACGAGCAGTACTTC.

The CDR3 nucleotides are TGTGCCAGCAGTTACTCGTCAGGGAGCAATCAGCCCCAGCATTTT. Residues: CASSYSSGSNQPQHF. The V and J genes are TRBV6-5 and TRBJ1-5, with D perhaps matching TRBD1 (5 bases). Germline V gene data show CDR1 as MNHEY and CDR2 as SVGAGI. CDR3 length: 15 amino acids. V shed 0 bases and J shed 1 base, with 7 bases lying between them.

The J gene is TRBJ1-3, the V gene TRBV29-1, with D hard to call. V was clipped by 5 bases and J by 3 bases, with 11 bases between them. Looked up from germline, CDR1 is SQVTM and CDR2 is ANQGSEA. The CDR3 is made up of 13 amino acids. In DNA, the CDR3 is TGCAGCGTTTGCGAACAATTTGGAAACACCATATATTTT. Translating it yields CSVCEQFGNTIYF. The entire variable domain, with the rest obtained from reference TRBV29-1 and TRBJ1-3, is as follows: SAVISQKPSRDICQRGTSLTIQCQVDSQVTMMFWYRQQPGQSLTLIATANQGSEATYESGFVIDKFPISRPNLTFSTLTVSNMSPEDSSIYLCSVCEQFGNTIYFGEGSWLTVV.

This clonotype was seen only a few times. The rearrangement links TRBV25-1 to TRBJ1-4; TRBD1 might be the D (6 bases). Trimming shortened V by 6 bases and J by 14 bases, and 16 bases separated the two germline ends. The length of the CDR3 is 12 residues. Per germline, CDR1 MGHDK and CDR2 SYGVNS. The DNA of the CDR3 is TGTGCCAGCAGCTTGCAACCGGGACATCTGTTTTTT. This sequence encodes CASSLQPGHLFF.

The chain joins TRBV7-2 to TRBJ2-7, with 8 bases lining up with TRBD2. With the DNA end fitting TRBJ2-1 better, the J assignment may be wrong. CDR3 length equals 15 residues. CDR1 and CDR2 (germline): SGHTA, FQGNSA. CDR3 sequence reads: CASSLEAGATDEQFF. For the CDR3, the DNA is TGTGCCAGCAGCTTAGAAGCGGGGGCTACCGATGAGCAGTTCTTC.

The rearrangement links TRBV13 to TRBJ2-2, with TRBD1 identical over 8 bases. V shed 5 bases, J shed 3 bases, and the junction held 8 bases outside the gene matches. Germline V gene data show CDR1 as PRHDT and CDR2 as FYEKMQ (reference sequence). This CDR3 has 16 residues. CDR3 nucleotides: TGTGCCAGCAGCCCCGAGGGACAGGAGGACACCGGGGAGCTGTTTTTT. It codes for CASSPEGQEDTGELFF.

The V and J genes are TRBV20-1 and TRBJ1-6; maybe TRBD1 (6 bases). The CDR3 is 14 residues long. The V end was cut by 0 bases, the J end by 7 bases, with 10 bases between. Germline values: CDR1 DFQATT, CDR2 SNEGSKA (reference sequence). The CDR3, as DNA: TGCAGTGCTAGAGAGGGGGCGGCCAATTCACCCCTCCACTTT. The encoded protein is CSAREGAANSPLHF.

A remark on this clonotype: This sequence may be a read error, since a much larger clone differs from it by one base. This sequence joins TRBV5-1 and TRBJ2-5; the match to TRBD1 covers 7 bases. The CDR3 is made up of 15 amino acids. From germline, CDR1 is SGHRS and CDR2 YFSETQ. Unmatched junction bases numbered 10, after V lost 4 bases and J lost 4 bases. Written as DNA, the CDR3 is TGCGCCAGCAGCCCCACAGGGGTCGTGGCAGAGACCCAGTACTTC. This codes for CASSPTGVVAETQYF.

The chain has TRBV7-2 and TRBJ2-3; 10 bases are shared with TRBD2. The CDR3 spans 15 residues. In germline, CDR1 is SGHTA, CDR2 FQGNSA. Trimming removed 0 bases from V and 9 bases from J; junction bases left unmatched: 6. DNA of the CDR3: TGTGCCAGCAGCTTAGCGGTAGCGGGGGGCCGCACGCAGTATTTT. This gives the protein CASSLAVAGGRTQYF.

The V gene is TRBV4-2, the J gene TRBJ1-2; D is undetermined. The length of the CDR3 is 15 residues. Germline CDR1 LGHNA, CDR2 YNFKEQ. V was clipped by 0 bases and J by 3 bases, with 11 bases between them. The CDR3 bases are TGTGCCAGCAGCCAAGATCTGTGGTCTGACTATGGCTACACCTTC. Its translation: CASSQDLWSDYGYTF.

V and J are TRBV7-7 and TRBJ2-5; D perhaps matches TRBD1 (6 bases). This CDR3 is built from 14 residues. With 2 bases removed from V and 5 bases from J, the gap between germline ends came to 12 bases. Germline V gene sequence: CDR1 SSHAT, CDR2 FNYEAQ (reference sequence). CDR3 coding DNA: TGTGCCAGCAGCTTAAGTCTGGGGGCGGAGACCCAGTACTTC. It specifies CASSLSLGAETQYF.

This sequence joins TRBV20-1 and TRBJ2-3; TRBD1 is a possible D gene (5 bases). The CDR3 length is 14 residues. CDR1 is DFQATT, CDR2 SNEGSKA, per germline (reference sequence). Trimming cost V 0 bases and J 4 bases, with 11 bases left between them. As DNA, the CDR3 is TGCAGTGCTAGAGATGCGATAGGGGCAGATACGCAGTATTTT. Its translation: CSARDAIGADTQYF.